Sequencing of this T cell receptor (beta chain) was carried out in a study of beta chain features in type 1 diabetes. General observations from the study: Reduced insertions and increased deletions marked VDJ junctions in type 1 diabetes patients. When Type 1 diabetes patients were examined, their TCRB CDR3s proved moderately but significantly shorter in all four CD4+ subsets.

This clone was recorded a few times. Antigen specificity is unknown. V dropped 3 bases and J dropped 0; count of bases not matched to a gene: 4. Germline V gene lookup returns CDR1 KGHSH and CDR2 LQKENI. The CDR3 length is 16 residues. Each donor gave one heparinised blood draw averaging around 120 mL. Via CD45RO/CCR7/CD25/CD127/CD95/CD27, cells of the CD4+ naive, central memory, regulatory and stem cell-like memory subsets were sorted. Sorted populations all had greater than 98% purity. Every isolated RNA sample was fully reverse transcribed, so sequencing captured expressed TCRB transcripts. Libraries were prepared by immunoSEQ multiplex PCR; TCRdb keeps only in-frame clonotypes and omits some of them. The table records fewer than 300,000 clones, approximately 11% of them present only once.

This sequence originates from a man aged 25 to 45 with type 1 diabetes. Sequencing was performed on naive CD4+ T cells from blood. This rearrangement joins TRBV18 to TRBJ1-1, with TRBD1 matching over 10 bases. The CDR3: CASSPRTGGMNTEAFF. The CDR3 coding sequence is TGTGCCAGCTCACCCAGGACAGGGGGTATGAACACTGAAGCTTTCTTT.